This T cell receptor (beta chain) was sequenced in a study of molecular identifiers for immune sequencing clone quantification. This clonotype was picked up many times. Germline V gene sequence: CDR1 SEHNR, CDR2 FQNEAQ (reference sequence). This CDR3 has 17 residues. Between the trimmed V and J ends, which lost 5 bases and 1 base, there was a span of 17 bases. TCRdb reanalysed the PCR reads using MiXCR and keeps one entry per CDR3 protein. The repertoire holds fewer than 70,000 distinct CDR3 sequences, with 18% as singletons. The sequence came from a human donor in good health. Some libraries in this study had Jurkat cell RNA spiked in. V and J are TRBV7-9 and TRBJ2-2; no clear D. The sequencing sample was made of naive CD8+ T cells from blood, with Jurkat cell RNA spiked in. Sample subset: FACS-sorted CD8+CD4-CCR7+CD45RA+ naive T cells. The CDR3 region is CASSPGPPSLNTGELFF. The CDR3 nucleotides are TGTGCCAGCAGCCCAGGACCGCCGTCCTTGAACACCGGGGAGCTGTTTTTT.